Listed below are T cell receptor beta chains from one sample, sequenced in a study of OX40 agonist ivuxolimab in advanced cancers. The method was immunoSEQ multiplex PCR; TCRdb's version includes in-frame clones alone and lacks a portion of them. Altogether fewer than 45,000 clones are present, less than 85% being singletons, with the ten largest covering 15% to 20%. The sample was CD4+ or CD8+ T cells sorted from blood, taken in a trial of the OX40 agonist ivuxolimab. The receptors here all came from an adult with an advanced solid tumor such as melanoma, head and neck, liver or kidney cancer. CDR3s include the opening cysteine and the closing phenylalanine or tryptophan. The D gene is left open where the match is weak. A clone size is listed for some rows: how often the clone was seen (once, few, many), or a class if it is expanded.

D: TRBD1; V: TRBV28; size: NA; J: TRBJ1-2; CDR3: CASSWNRGYGYTF; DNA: TGTGCCAGCAGTTGGAACAGGGGGTATGGCTACACCTTC
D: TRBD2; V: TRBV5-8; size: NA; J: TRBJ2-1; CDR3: CASRERGRSYNEQFF; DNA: TGTGCCAGCAGGGAGCGGGGTCGCTCCTACAATGAGCAGTTCTTC
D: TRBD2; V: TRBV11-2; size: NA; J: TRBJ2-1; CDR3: CASSLDWVSRTSVDFEQFF; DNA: TGTGCCAGCAGCTTAGATTGGGTTTCGCGGACTAGCGTGGACTTTGAGCAGTTCTTC
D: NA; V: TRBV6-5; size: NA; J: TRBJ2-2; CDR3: CASVVRNTGELFF; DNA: TGTGCCAGCGTAGTTCGGAACACCGGGGAGCTGTTTTTT
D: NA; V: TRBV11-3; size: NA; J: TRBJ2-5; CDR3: CASSSYRGGGETQYF; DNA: TGTGCCAGCAGCTCCTACAGGGGAGGAGGCGAGACCCAGTACTTC
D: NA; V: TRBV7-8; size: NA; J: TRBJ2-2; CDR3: CASSWYTGELFF; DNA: TGTGCCAGCAGCTGGTACACCGGGGAGCTGTTTTTT
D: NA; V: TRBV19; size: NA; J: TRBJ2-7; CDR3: CASSIPVGAAYEQYF; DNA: TGTGCCAGTAGTATCCCCGTCGGTGCAGCCTACGAGCAGTACTTC
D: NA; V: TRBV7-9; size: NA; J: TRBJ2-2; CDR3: CASSWAANTGELFF; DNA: TGTGCCAGCAGCTGGGCGGCCAACACCGGGGAGCTGTTTTTT
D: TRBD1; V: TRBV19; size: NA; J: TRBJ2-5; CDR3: CASSIWTGERQTQYF; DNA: TGTGCCAGTAGTATCTGGACAGGGGAGAGGCAGACCCAGTACTTC
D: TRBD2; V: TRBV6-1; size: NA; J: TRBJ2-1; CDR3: CASRGLAVYNEQFF; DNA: TGTGCCAGCAGGGGACTAGCGGTATACAATGAGCAGTTCTTC
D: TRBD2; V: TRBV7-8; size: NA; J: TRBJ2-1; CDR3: CASSPAGGTYNEQFF; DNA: TGTGCCAGCAGCCCAGCGGGAGGTACCTACAATGAGCAGTTCTTC
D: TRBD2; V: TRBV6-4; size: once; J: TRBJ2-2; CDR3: CASSDIRSGDVNTGELFF; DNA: TGTGCCAGCAGTGACATACGAAGCGGGGATGTTAACACCGGGGAGCTGTTTTTT
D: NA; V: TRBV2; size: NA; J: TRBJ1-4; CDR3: CASRVDWRGYEKLFF; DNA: TGTGCCAGCAGAGTGGACTGGAGGGGATATGAAAAACTGTTTTTT
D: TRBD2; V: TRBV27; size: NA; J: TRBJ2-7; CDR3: CASKREGPYEQYF; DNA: TGTGCCAGCAAGCGGGAAGGCCCCTACGAGCAGTACTTC
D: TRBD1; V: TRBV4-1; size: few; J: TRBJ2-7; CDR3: CASSQPALDRGAHEQYF; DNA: TGCGCCAGCAGCCAACCGGCGTTGGACAGGGGGGCCCACGAGCAGTACTTC
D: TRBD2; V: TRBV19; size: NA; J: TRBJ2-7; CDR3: CASSIGWTSGPAYEQYF; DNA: TGTGCCAGTAGTATAGGCTGGACTAGCGGGCCCGCCTACGAGCAGTACTTC
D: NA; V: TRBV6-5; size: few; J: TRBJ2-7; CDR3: CASSYRTYDEQYF; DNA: TGTGCCAGCAGTTACCGCACCTATGACGAGCAGTACTTC
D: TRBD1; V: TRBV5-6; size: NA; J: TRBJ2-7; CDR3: CASSRRDRGAYEQYF; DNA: TGTGCCAGCAGCCGCCGGGACAGGGGAGCCTACGAGCAGTACTTC
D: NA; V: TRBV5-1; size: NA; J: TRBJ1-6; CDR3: CASKVDGSSYNSPLHF; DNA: TGCGCCAGCAAGGTGGACGGAAGCTCCTATAATTCACCCCTCCACTTT
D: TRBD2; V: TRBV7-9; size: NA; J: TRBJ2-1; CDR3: CASSSTSGGPSYNEQFF; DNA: TGTGCCAGCAGCTCGACTAGCGGGGGACCCTCCTACAATGAGCAGTTCTTC
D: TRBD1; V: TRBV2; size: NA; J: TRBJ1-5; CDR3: CASSRLTGVGQPQHF; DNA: TGTGCCAGCAGCCGTCTGACAGGGGTGGGTCAGCCCCAGCATTTT
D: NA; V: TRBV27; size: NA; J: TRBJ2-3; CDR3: CASSLIGGKHTDTQYF; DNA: TGTGCCAGCAGTTTAATTGGCGGGAAACACACAGATACGCAGTATTTT
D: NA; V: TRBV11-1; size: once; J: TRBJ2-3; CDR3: CASSSTEGRTDTQYF; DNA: TGTGCCAGCAGCTCCACAGAGGGGCGCACAGATACGCAGTATTTT
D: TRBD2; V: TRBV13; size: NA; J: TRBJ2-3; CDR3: CASSFSGGETDTQYF; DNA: TGTGCCAGCAGCTTTAGCGGGGGGGAAACAGATACGCAGTATTTT
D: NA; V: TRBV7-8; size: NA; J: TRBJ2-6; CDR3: CASSLIQGLGGTSGANVLTF; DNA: TGTGCCAGCAGCTTAATCCAAGGTCTTGGGGGAACCTCTGGGGCCAACGTCCTGACTTTC
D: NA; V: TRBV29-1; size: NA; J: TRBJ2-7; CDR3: CSVEGVWGAPSYEQYF; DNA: TGCAGCGTTGAGGGGGTTTGGGGGGCCCCCTCCTACGAGCAGTACTTC
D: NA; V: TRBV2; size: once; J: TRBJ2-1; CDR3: CASRPSYNEQFF; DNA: TGTGCCAGCAGGCCCAGCTACAATGAGCAGTTCTTC
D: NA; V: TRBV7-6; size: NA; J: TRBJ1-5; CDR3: CASSLYVATYNQPQHF; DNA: TGTGCCAGCAGCTTATATGTGGCCACCTACAATCAGCCCCAGCATTTT
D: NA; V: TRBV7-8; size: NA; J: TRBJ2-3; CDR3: CASSLEASPSTDTQYF; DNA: TGTGCCAGCAGCTTAGAAGCTAGCCCGAGCACAGATACGCAGTATTTT
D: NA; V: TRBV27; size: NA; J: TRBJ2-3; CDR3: CASSLGLHTDTQYF; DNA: TGTGCCAGCAGTTTAGGGCTGCACACAGATACGCAGTATTTT
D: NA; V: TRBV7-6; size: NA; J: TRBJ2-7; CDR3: CASSLASTGNAYEQYF; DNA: TGTGCCAGCAGCTTAGCGAGTACGGGAAATGCCTACGAGCAGTACTTC
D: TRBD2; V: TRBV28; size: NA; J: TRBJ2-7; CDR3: CAASGSYEQYF; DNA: TGTGCCGCGAGCGGGAGTTACGAGCAGTACTTC
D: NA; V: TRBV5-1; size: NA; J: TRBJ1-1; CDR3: CASRGTPNTEAFF; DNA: TGCGCCAGCAGAGGGACACCGAACACTGAAGCTTTCTTT
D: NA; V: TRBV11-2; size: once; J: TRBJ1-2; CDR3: CASSTSGRTYGYTF; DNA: TGTGCCAGCAGCACATCCGGCAGGACCTATGGCTACACCTTC
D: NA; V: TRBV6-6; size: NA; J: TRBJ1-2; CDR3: CASSYGQADGYTF; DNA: TGTGCCAGCAGTTACGGGCAGGCCGATGGCTACACCTTC
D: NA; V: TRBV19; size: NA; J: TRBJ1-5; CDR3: CASSGIGRYSNQPQHF; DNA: TGTGCCAGTAGTGGGATAGGGCGTTATAGCAATCAGCCCCAGCATTTT
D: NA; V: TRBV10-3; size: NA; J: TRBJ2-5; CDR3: CAISERGLDQRGETQYF; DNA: TGTGCCATCAGTGAGCGGGGACTCGATCAGAGAGGGGAGACCCAGTACTTC
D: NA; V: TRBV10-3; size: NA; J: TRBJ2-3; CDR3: CAISEYDVSTDTQYF; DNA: TGTGCCATCAGTGAGTATGATGTTAGCACAGATACGCAGTATTTT
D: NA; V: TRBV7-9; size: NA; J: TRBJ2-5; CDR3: CASRGQFQETQYF; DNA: TGTGCCAGCAGAGGACAGTTCCAAGAGACCCAGTACTTC
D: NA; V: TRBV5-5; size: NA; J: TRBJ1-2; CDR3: CASRQLPANYGYTF; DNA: TGTGCCAGCAGGCAGTTACCCGCTAACTATGGCTACACCTTC
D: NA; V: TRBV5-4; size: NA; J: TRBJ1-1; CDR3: CASSLDRMGWRAFF; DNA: TGTGCCAGCAGCTTGGACAGAATGGGGTGGCGAGCTTTCTTT
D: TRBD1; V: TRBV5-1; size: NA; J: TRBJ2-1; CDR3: CASSPGGTGEIDEQFF; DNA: TGCGCCAGCAGCCCCGGAGGGACAGGGGAGATCGATGAGCAGTTCTTC
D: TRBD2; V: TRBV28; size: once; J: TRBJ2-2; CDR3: CASSFDREGLNGELFF; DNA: TGTGCCAGCAGTTTTGATCGGGAGGGCCTGAACGGGGAGCTGTTTTTT
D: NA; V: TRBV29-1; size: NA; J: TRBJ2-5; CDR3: CSVEDYGGAQETQYF; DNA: TGCAGCGTTGAAGATTACGGAGGCGCGCAAGAGACCCAGTACTTC
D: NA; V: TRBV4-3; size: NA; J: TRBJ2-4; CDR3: CASSQGAKNIQYF; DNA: TGCGCCAGCAGCCAGGGGGCCAAAAACATTCAGTACTTC
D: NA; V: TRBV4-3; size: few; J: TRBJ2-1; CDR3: CASSQVLATGEQFF; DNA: TGCGCCAGCAGCCAAGTCCTAGCGACGGGCGAGCAGTTCTTC
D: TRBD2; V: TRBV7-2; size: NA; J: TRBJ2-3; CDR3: CASSSLWTAGGPDTQYF; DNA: TGTGCCAGCAGCTCCCTGTGGACGGCGGGGGGGCCCGATACGCAGTATTTT
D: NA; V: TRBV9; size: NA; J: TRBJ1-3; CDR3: CASSTHPANSGNTIYF; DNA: TGTGCCAGCAGCACACATCCCGCAAACTCTGGAAACACCATATATTTT